The 14 T cell receptor beta chains below were found in one sample sequenced in a study of T cell responses to AZD1222 COVID-19 vaccine. Profiled with immunoSEQ multiplex PCR; TCRdb holds only in-frame clones, not every one. This repertoire shows approximately 99,000 clones, about nine tenths found once; its top ten account for about 3%. The specimen was peripheral blood, collected on day 0 of MenACWY control vaccination. The receptors shown here come from an adult in good health.

This clone was seen a few times. J is TRBJ2-7 and V is TRBV30, with a possible D match to TRBD1 (5 bases). Trimming pared 0 bases from V and 3 bases from J, leaving 12 bases between. This CDR3 comprises 14 residues. The germline gives CDR1 GTSNPN, CDR2 SVGIG (reference sequence). The CDR3 region is CAWSVQDNLYEQYF. As DNA, the CDR3 is TGTGCCTGGAGTGTACAGGACAACCTCTACGAGCAGTACTTC.

V gene TRBV7-3 combines with J gene TRBJ1-1; D is perhaps TRBD1 (5 bases). Germline V gene data show CDR1 as SGHTA and CDR2 as FQGTGA. The CDR3 sequence is 16 residues long. Trimming took 1 base from V and 4 from J, leaving 16 bases between them. The CDR3 nucleotides are TGTGCCAGCAGCTTAAAAGGCGCTCAGGGTTTCACTGAAGCTTTCTTT. Encoded protein: CASSLKGAQGFTEAFF. The whole variable domain, filled in from reference TRBV7-3 and TRBJ1-1, reads GAGVSQTPSNKVTEKGKYVELRCDPISGHTALYWYRQSLGQGPEFLIYFQGTGAADDSGLPNDRFFAVRPEGSVSTLKIQRTERGDSAVYLCASSLKGAQGFTEAFFGQGTRLTVV.

The chain couples TRBV10-3 to TRBJ1-6, with TRBD1 identical over 9 bases. The germline V gene has CDR1 ENHRY and CDR2 SYGVKD. J was trimmed by 13 bases and V by 2 bases; bases with no gene match: 9. The CDR3 runs to 15 residues. The CDR3 bases are TGTGCCATCAGTGAGGGGACAGGGACGTGGGGGCCCCTCCACTTT. Protein sequence: CAISEGTGTWGPLHF.

The chain joins TRBV6-1 to TRBJ2-1, with 13 bases fitting TRBD2. There are 15 residues in the CDR3. CDR1 and CDR2 (germline): MNHNS, SASEGT. J lost 6 bases, V lost 1 base, and 0 bases had no gene match. CDR3 in amino acids: CASSEGTSGGNEQFF. As DNA, the CDR3 is TGTGCCAGCAGTGAAGGGACTAGCGGGGGCAATGAGCAGTTCTTC.

The V call is TRBV27, the J call TRBJ1-5; D is unclear. The CDR3 loop spans 13 amino acids. Trimming left V 0 bases short and J 3 bases short, with 3 bases between. Germline V gene lookup returns CDR1 MNHEY and CDR2 SMNVEV (reference sequence). The CDR3 spells CASSLSLNQPQHF. The CDR3 DNA reads TGTGCCAGCAGTTTATCTCTCAATCAGCCCCAGCATTTT.

V is TRBV6-5 and J is TRBJ1-1, with 7 bases matching TRBD1. With 6 bases clipped from V and 6 bases from J, the junction kept 7 bases outside the gene matches. Germline V CDR1 and CDR2: MNHEY, SVGAGI. The CDR3 totals 13 residues. The CDR3: CASRRGQGAEAFF. As DNA, the CDR3 is TGTGCCAGCAGGAGGGGGCAAGGAGCTGAAGCTTTCTTT.

The genes are TRBV5-1 and TRBJ1-1, with D uncertain. Germline V gene data show CDR1 as SGHRS and CDR2 as YFSETQ. This CDR3 spans 14 amino acids. Trimming took off 5 bases at V and 1 base at J, with 12 bases between the two ends. The CDR3 nucleotides read TGCGCCAGCAGTACGGAGGGATCGAACACTGAAGCTTTCTTT. Protein: CASSTEGSNTEAFF.

This chain joins TRBV11-2 and TRBJ2-2, with D perhaps TRBD1 (5 bases). The CDR3 has 12 amino acids. Germline assignment: CDR1 SGHAT and CDR2 FQNNGV. Deletions cut 5 bases from V and 7 bases from J, with 8 bases between. The CDR3 region is CASSPGYGELFF. The CDR3 DNA reads TGTGCCAGCAGCCCAGGGTACGGGGAGCTGTTTTTT.

The chain carries TRBV3-1 (or the pseudogene TRBV3-2) and TRBJ1-3, with 8 bases identical to TRBD1. The ends lost 1 base at V and 4 bases at J; junction bases unmatched: 3. The CDR3 length is 15 residues. Germline-derived CDR1 and CDR2 are LGHDT and YNNKEL (reference sequence). The CDR3 reads CASSQGTGSGNTIYF. As DNA, the CDR3 is TGTGCCAGCAGCCAAGGGACAGGGTCCGGAAACACCATATATTTT.

The rearrangement joins TRBV5-5 to TRBJ2-1; D call uncertain. The length of the CDR3 is 15 residues. Germline CDR1 is SGHKS and CDR2 is YYEKEE (reference sequence). Trimming took 5 bases from V and 7 from J, leaving 19 bases between them. The chain's CDR3 is CASRRPGPQWNEQFF. CDR3 nucleotide sequence: TGTGCCAGCAGGCGACCGGGTCCTCAGTGGAATGAGCAGTTCTTC.

The V and J genes are TRBV7-2 and TRBJ2-2, with D unresolved. V dropped 2 bases and J dropped 1 base, with 11 bases sitting between them. Germline CDR1 reads SGHTA; CDR2 reads FQGNSA. This CDR3 is 16 amino acids long. In DNA, the CDR3 is TGTGCCAGCAGCTTATTTCGGGCAGGGAACACCGGGGAGCTGTTTTTT. This translates into CASSLFRAGNTGELFF. Drawing the rest from reference TRBV7-2 and TRBJ2-2, the complete variable domain is GAGVSQSPSNKVTEKGKDVELRCDPISGHTALYWYRQSLGQGLEFLIYFQGNSAPDKSGLPSDRFSAERTGGSVSTLTIQRTQQEDSAVYLCASSLFRAGNTGELFFGEGSRLTVL.

The rearrangement links TRBV7-9 to TRBJ1-1, with 7 bases identical to TRBD1. CDR3 length: 15 amino acids. The ends lost 1 base at V and 5 bases at J; junction bases unmatched: 7. Germline V gene data show CDR1 as SEHNR and CDR2 as FQNEAQ (reference sequence). CDR3 sequence: CASSLVAGGWTEAFF. CDR3 coding DNA: TGTGCCAGCAGCTTAGTGGCAGGGGGATGGACTGAAGCTTTCTTT. Variable domain in full (rest from reference TRBV7-9 and TRBJ1-1): DTGVSQNPRHKITKRGQNVTFRCDPISEHNRLYWYRQTLGQGPEFLTYFQNEAQLEKSRLLSDRFSAERPKGSFSTLEIQRTEQGDSAMYLCASSLVAGGWTEAFFGQGTRLTVV.

The rearrangement joins TRBV28 to TRBJ1-5; no definite D call. The CDR3 totals 13 residues. The germline V gene has CDR1 MDHEN and CDR2 SYDVKM. Deletions cut 8 bases from V and 11 bases from J, with 19 bases between. The CDR3 nucleotides read TGTGCCAGCGATAATTTAAATTCTAGGGCCCAGCATTTT. As protein: CASDNLNSRAQHF.

The chain is built from TRBV10-3 and TRBJ2-1; TRBD1 or TRBD2 may be the D gene (5 bases each). Germline CDR1 and CDR2: ENHRY and SYGVKD. V was clipped by 4 bases and J by 3 bases, with 16 bases between them. The CDR3 consists of 16 residues. CDR3 in DNA: TGTGCCATCAGTGGACTCGGGACGGGCCGCTACAATGAGCAGTTCTTC. The encoded protein is CAISGLGTGRYNEQFF.